This T cell receptor (beta chain) was captured by sequencing in a study of blood T cell repertoires in COVID-19. For the study at large: In each case, the material was cDNA or gDNA derived from T cells, B-cell-depleted T cells, or PBMCs.

Assay used: immunoSEQ multiplex PCR; TCRdb lists only in-frame clones, some missing. This sample has roughly 250,000 clones, with approximately 79% found just once. The germline V gene encodes CDR1 SGHRS and CDR2 YFSETQ. With 3 bases removed from V and 7 bases from J, the gap between germline ends came to 22 bases. The CDR3 extends over 16 amino acids. The chain joins TRBV5-1 to TRBJ2-5; D gene uncertain. The TCR sequence derives from an elderly woman with active or convalescent COVID-19. What was sequenced was peripheral blood. CDR3 DNA: TGCGCCAGCAGCTCCGACTCGGATTTGGTCAAAGGGACCCAGTACTTC. Translation: CASSSDSDLVKGTQYF.